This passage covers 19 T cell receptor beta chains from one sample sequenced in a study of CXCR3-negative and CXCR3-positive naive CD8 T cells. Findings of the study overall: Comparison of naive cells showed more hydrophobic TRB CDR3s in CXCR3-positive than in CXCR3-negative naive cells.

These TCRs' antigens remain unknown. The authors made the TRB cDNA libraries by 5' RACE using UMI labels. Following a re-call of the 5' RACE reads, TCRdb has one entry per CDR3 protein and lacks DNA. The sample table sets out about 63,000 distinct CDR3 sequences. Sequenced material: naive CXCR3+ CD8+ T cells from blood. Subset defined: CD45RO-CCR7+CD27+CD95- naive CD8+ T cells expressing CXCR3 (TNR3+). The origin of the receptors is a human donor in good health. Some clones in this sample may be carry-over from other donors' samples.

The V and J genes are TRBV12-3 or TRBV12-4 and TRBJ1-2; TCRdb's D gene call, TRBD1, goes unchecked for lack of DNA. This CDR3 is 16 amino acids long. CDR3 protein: CASSLVPQGIHYGYTF.

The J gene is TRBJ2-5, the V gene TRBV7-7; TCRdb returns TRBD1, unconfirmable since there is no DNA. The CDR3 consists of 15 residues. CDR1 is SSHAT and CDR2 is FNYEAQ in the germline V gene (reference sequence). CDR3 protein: CASSLEGTDSETQYF. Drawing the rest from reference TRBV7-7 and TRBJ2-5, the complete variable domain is GAGVSQSPRYKVTKRGQDVTLRCDPISSHATLYWYQQALGQGPEFLTYFNYEAQPDKSGLPSDRFSAERPEGSISTLTIQRTEQRDSAMYRCASSLEGTDSETQYFGPGTRLLVL.

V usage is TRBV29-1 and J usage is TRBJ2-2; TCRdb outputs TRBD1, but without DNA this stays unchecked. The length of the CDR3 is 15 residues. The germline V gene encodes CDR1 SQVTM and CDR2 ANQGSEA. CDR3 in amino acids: CSRLGGQGDTGELFF.

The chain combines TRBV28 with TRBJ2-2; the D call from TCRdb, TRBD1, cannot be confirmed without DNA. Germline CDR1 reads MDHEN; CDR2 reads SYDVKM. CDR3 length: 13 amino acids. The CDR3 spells CASSLGGTGELFF.

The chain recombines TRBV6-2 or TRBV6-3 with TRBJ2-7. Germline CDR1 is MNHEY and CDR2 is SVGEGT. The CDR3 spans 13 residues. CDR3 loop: CASSYSASYEQYF.

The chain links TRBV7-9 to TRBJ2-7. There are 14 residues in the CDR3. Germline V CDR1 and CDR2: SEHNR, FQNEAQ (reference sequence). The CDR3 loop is CASSSSGSGYEQYF.

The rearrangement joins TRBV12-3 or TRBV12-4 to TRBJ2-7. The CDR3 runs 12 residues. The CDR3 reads CASSLGLVEQYF.

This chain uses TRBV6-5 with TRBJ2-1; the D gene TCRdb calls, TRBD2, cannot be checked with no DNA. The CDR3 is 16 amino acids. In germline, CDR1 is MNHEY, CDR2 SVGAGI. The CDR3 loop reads CASSLLSGGANNEQFF.

CDR3 protein: CASSIRGAVYNEQFF. J is TRBJ2-1 and V is TRBV3-1; the D call of TRBD2 rests on TCRdb alone, since no DNA is present to check it. The CDR3 loop spans 15 amino acids. The germline V gene encodes CDR1 LGHDT and CDR2 YNNKEL (reference sequence).

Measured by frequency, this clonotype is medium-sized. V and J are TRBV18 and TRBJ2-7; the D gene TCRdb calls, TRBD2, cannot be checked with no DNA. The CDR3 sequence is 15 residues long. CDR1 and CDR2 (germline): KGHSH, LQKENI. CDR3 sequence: CASSQPGASSYEQYF.

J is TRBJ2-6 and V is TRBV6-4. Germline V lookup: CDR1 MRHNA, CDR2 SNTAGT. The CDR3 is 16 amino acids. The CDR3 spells CASSNGSSSGANVLTF.

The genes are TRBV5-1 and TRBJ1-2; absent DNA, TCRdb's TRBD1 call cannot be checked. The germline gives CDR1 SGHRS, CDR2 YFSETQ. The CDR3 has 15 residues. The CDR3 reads CASSKISRGVYGYTF.

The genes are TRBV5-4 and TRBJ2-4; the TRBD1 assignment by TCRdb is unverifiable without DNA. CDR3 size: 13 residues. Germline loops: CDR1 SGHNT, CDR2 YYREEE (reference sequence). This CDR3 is CASSLGGTPIQYF.

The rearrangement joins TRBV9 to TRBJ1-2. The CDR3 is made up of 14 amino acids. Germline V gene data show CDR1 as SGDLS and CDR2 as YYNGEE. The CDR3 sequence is CASSRPDLPYGYTF.

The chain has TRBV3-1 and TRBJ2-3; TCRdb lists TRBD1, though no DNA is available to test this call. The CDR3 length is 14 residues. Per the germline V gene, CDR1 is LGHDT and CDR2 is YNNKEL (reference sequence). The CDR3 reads CASSGWAPRDTQYF.

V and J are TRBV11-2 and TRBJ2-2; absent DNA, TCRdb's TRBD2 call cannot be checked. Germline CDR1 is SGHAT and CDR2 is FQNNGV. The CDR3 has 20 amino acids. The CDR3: CASSLDGFGLAGANTGELFF.

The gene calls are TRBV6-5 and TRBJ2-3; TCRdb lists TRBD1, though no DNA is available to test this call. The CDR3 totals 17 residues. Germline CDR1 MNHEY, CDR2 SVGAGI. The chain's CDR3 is CASSYLPLGGGGDTQYF.

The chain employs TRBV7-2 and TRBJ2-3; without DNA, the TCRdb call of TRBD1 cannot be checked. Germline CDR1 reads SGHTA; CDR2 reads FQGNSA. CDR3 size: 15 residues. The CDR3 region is CASSFYRTSTDTQYF.

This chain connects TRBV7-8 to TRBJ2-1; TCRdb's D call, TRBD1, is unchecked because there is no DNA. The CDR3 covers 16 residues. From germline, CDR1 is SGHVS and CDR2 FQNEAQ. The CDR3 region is CASSRNFLGGRNEQFF.